This TCR beta chain was recorded in a study of CD8 T cells in ankylosing spondylitis. Study-wide findings and caveats: It appeared that ankylosing spondylitis blood was characterized by a TCR beta motif of eight highly homologous variants.

Regarding this clonotype: Its specificity is not known.

The CDR3 is 15 amino acids. Losses at the gene ends were 6 bases for V and 7 bases for J; bases not matched to a gene: 13. Germline V gives CDR1 DFQATT, CDR2 SNEGSKA (reference sequence). MiXCR, applied by TCRdb to the 5' RACE reads, yields one record per CDR3 protein. The sample lists more than 650,000 distinct CDR3 sequences, 10% to 15% occurring once. The sample comprised blood, either unsorted or a sorted T cell fraction (not recorded which). The V and J genes are TRBV20-1 and TRBJ2-1; 9 bases agree with TRBD1. The sequence was obtained from a male donor with ankylosing spondylitis. The CDR3: CSAPVPGQGGNEQFF. CDR3 DNA: TGCAGTGCGCCAGTTCCGGGACAGGGAGGGAATGAGCAGTTCTTC.